The rows below give T cell receptor beta chains drawn from one sample of a study of vaccination effects on CD4 cells after COVID-19. Their antigens are not known. This table comes from immunoSEQ multiplex PCR, and its TCRdb copy is limited to in-frame clones, with some not included. This table holds around 66,000 clones, roughly 81% found once. This specimen consisted of CD4+ T cells from PBMCs cultured without peptide, obtained after COVID-19 vaccination. All receptors come from a human donor who received a COVID-19 vaccine. Both conserved end residues are part of each CDR3. The D gene is left open where the match is weak. A clone size is listed for some rows: how often the clone was seen (once, few, many), or a class if it is expanded.

D: -
V: TRBV7-9
J: TRBJ1-2
size: -
CDR3: CASSQDGINGYTF
DNA: TGTGCCAGCAGCCAAGACGGGATTAATGGCTACACCTTC

D: -
V: TRBV15
J: TRBJ1-1
size: -
CDR3: CATSRWPGTNTEAFF
DNA: TGTGCCACCAGCAGATGGCCAGGGACGAACACTGAAGCTTTCTTT

D: -
V: TRBV5-1
J: TRBJ2-1
size: -
CDR3: CASSLVVSGGPYNEQFF
DNA: TGCGCCAGCAGCTTGGTTGTTTCAGGGGGGCCCTACAATGAGCAGTTCTTC

D: TRBD1
V: TRBV6-2/TRBV6-3
J: TRBJ2-2
size: -
CDR3: CASSYRGQGNGELFF
DNA: TGTGCCAGCAGTTACCGGGGACAGGGCAACGGGGAGCTGTTTTTT

D: TRBD2
V: TRBV4-1
J: TRBJ2-1
size: once
CDR3: CASSQDPGTSGGAYNEQFF
DNA: TGCGCCAGCAGCCAAGACCCCGGGACTAGCGGGGGGGCCTACAATGAGCAGTTCTTC

D: TRBD2
V: TRBV2
J: TRBJ2-2
size: -
CDR3: CASLLQAGVAGELFF
DNA: TGTGCCAGCCTACTCCAGGCGGGGGTGGCCGGGGAGCTGTTTTTT

D: -
V: TRBV29-1
J: TRBJ2-6
size: once
CDR3: CSVLHTGGANVLTF
DNA: TGCAGCGTTTTGCACACGGGAGGGGCCAACGTCCTGACTTTC

D: -
V: TRBV6-5
J: TRBJ1-4
size: -
CDR3: CASHRSGGTNEKLFF
DNA: TGTGCCAGCCACCGGAGCGGGGGGACTAATGAAAAACTGTTTTTT

D: -
V: TRBV18
J: TRBJ2-5
size: -
CDR3: CASSPGLEQETQYF
DNA: TGTGCCAGCTCACCAGGGCTCGAGCAAGAGACCCAGTACTTC

D: TRBD1
V: TRBV5-1
J: TRBJ2-1
size: -
CDR3: CASSGLGQTYNEQFF
DNA: TGCGCCAGCAGCGGCCTGGGACAGACTTACAATGAGCAGTTCTTC

D: -
V: TRBV24-1
J: TRBJ2-5
size: -
CDR3: CATSAAGRETQYF
DNA: TGTGCCACCAGTGCCGCGGGGAGGGAGACCCAGTACTTC

D: -
V: TRBV5-4
J: TRBJ2-3
size: -
CDR3: CASSLRAESTDTQYF
DNA: TGTGCCAGCAGCTTAAGAGCGGAGAGCACAGATACGCAGTATTTT

D: -
V: TRBV7-9
J: TRBJ2-6
size: -
CDR3: CASSLKLAVTSGANVLTF
DNA: TGTGCCAGCAGCTTAAAATTGGCAGTAACCTCTGGGGCCAACGTCCTGACTTTC

D: -
V: TRBV30
J: TRBJ1-3
size: once
CDR3: CAWSVAGNTIYF
DNA: TGTGCCTGGAGTGTGGCTGGAAACACCATATATTTT

D: -
V: TRBV5-6
J: TRBJ1-2
size: once
CDR3: CASRGTTGDYGYTF
DNA: TGTGCCAGCAGGGGGACAACCGGTGACTATGGCTACACCTTC

D: -
V: TRBV5-1
J: TRBJ2-3
size: few
CDR3: CASSPSDPSTDTQYF
DNA: TGCGCCAGCAGCCCGTCCGACCCCAGCACAGATACGCAGTATTTT

D: TRBD2
V: TRBV19
J: TRBJ2-3
size: -
CDR3: CASSIRTRDTQYF
DNA: TGTGCCAGTAGTATCCGGACTAGAGATACGCAGTATTTT

D: -
V: TRBV24-1
J: TRBJ2-1
size: -
CDR3: CATSDFGSAGSEQFF
DNA: TGTGCCACCAGTGATTTCGGGTCGGCGGGGTCTGAGCAGTTCTTC

D: TRBD2
V: TRBV5-1
J: TRBJ2-3
size: -
CDR3: CASSLSLAGGPGTQYF
DNA: TGCGCCAGCAGCCTTTCCTTAGCGGGGGGGCCTGGTACGCAGTATTTT

D: TRBD2
V: TRBV19
J: TRBJ2-3
size: -
CDR3: CASSIDRLAGGNTDTQYF
DNA: TGTGCCAGTAGTATAGATCGCCTAGCGGGGGGGAACACAGATACGCAGTATTTT

D: -
V: TRBV28
J: TRBJ1-1
size: -
CDR3: CASSPGRNTEAFF
DNA: TGTGCCAGCAGTCCAGGCCGGAACACTGAAGCTTTCTTT

D: -
V: TRBV28
J: TRBJ1-3
size: -
CDR3: CASTLTAGNTIYF
DNA: TGTGCCAGCACCCTGACAGCTGGAAACACCATATATTTT

D: -
V: TRBV7-9
J: TRBJ2-1
size: -
CDR3: CASSLGLPSTSYNEQFF
DNA: TGTGCCAGCAGCTTAGGTTTACCTAGCACTTCCTACAATGAGCAGTTCTTC

D: -
V: TRBV4-1
J: TRBJ2-2
size: -
CDR3: CASSPRVLNTGELFF
DNA: TGCGCCAGCAGCCCCCGTGTCTTGAACACCGGGGAGCTGTTTTTT

D: -
V: TRBV3-1/TRBV3-2
J: TRBJ1-1
size: few
CDR3: CASSQAGFSTEAFF
DNA: TGTGCCAGCAGCCAAGCGGGGTTCTCCACTGAAGCTTTCTTT

D: TRBD1
V: TRBV14
J: TRBJ1-3
size: -
CDR3: CASSRKGQFSGNTIYF
DNA: TGTGCCAGCAGCCGGAAGGGACAGTTCTCTGGAAACACCATATATTTT

D: -
V: TRBV19
J: TRBJ1-3
size: few
CDR3: CASSRAGGNTIYF
DNA: TGTGCCAGTAGTCGGGCTGGAGGAAACACCATATATTTT

D: TRBD1
V: TRBV4-3
J: TRBJ1-1
size: -
CDR3: CASSKQGAGTEAFF
DNA: TGCGCCAGCAGCAAGCAGGGGGCAGGTACTGAAGCTTTCTTT

D: -
V: TRBV5-4
J: TRBJ2-2
size: -
CDR3: CASHDRGGADTGELFF
DNA: TGTGCCAGCCACGATAGGGGGGGGGCGGACACCGGGGAGCTGTTTTTT

D: -
V: TRBV9
J: TRBJ2-5
size: once
CDR3: CASSELRGGGETQYF
DNA: TGTGCCAGCAGCGAGCTTAGGGGGGGCGGGGAGACCCAGTACTTC

D: TRBD1
V: TRBV7-2
J: TRBJ2-1
size: -
CDR3: CASSLDGTGTYNEQFF
DNA: TGTGCCAGCAGCTTAGATGGGACAGGCACCTACAATGAGCAGTTCTTC

D: -
V: TRBV29-1
J: TRBJ2-1
size: -
CDR3: CSALAGRDEQFF
DNA: TGCAGCGCTCTGGCGGGTCGGGATGAGCAGTTCTTC

D: -
V: TRBV3-1/TRBV3-2
J: TRBJ1-2
size: -
CDR3: CASSPQREYGYTF
DNA: TGTGCCAGCAGCCCCCAGAGGGAGTATGGCTACACCTTC

D: TRBD2
V: TRBV3-1/TRBV3-2
J: TRBJ2-3
size: -
CDR3: CASSQGVSGGLTDTQYF
DNA: TGTGCCAGCAGCCAAGGGGTTAGCGGGGGCCTCACAGATACGCAGTATTTT

D: -
V: TRBV14
J: TRBJ1-6
size: once
CDR3: CASSQGAGVITLHF
DNA: TGTGCCAGCAGCCAAGGAGCAGGTGTTATAACCCTCCACTTT

D: TRBD1
V: TRBV6-6
J: TRBJ1-4
size: -
CDR3: CASRLGQGEKLFF
DNA: TGTGCCAGCAGACTAGGACAGGGGGAAAAACTGTTTTTT

D: -
V: TRBV4-3
J: TRBJ1-1
size: -
CDR3: CASSRLGQLNTEAFF
DNA: TGCGCCAGCAGCCGCCTAGGACAGTTGAACACTGAAGCTTTCTTT

D: -
V: TRBV18
J: TRBJ1-1
size: -
CDR3: CASSPTPSLEAFF
DNA: TGTGCCAGCTCACCAACCCCATCCCTTGAAGCTTTCTTT

D: -
V: TRBV29-1
J: TRBJ2-2
size: -
CDR3: CSVVGSTGELFF
DNA: TGCAGCGTTGTTGGGAGCACCGGGGAGCTGTTTTTT

D: TRBD1
V: TRBV6-6
J: TRBJ1-3
size: -
CDR3: CASSNSDRAGNTIYF
DNA: TGTGCCAGCAGCAATTCTGACAGGGCTGGAAACACCATATATTTT

D: TRBD2
V: TRBV5-6
J: TRBJ2-5
size: -
CDR3: CASSLGLAGLQETQYF
DNA: TGTGCCAGCAGCTTAGGACTAGCGGGGCTCCAAGAGACCCAGTACTTC